This T cell receptor (beta chain) was identified in a study of shared clonotypes between healthy human individuals. About the research overall: Three plates each covered CD4 naive and memory; CD8 naive two, CD8 memory one.

The table came from immunoSEQ multiplex PCR; TCRdb's copy has only in-frame clones and leaves some out. The sample contains some 2,000,000 clones, 90% to 97% of which appear only once. The study's findings and limits: The rarefaction results pointed to incomplete sorted-subset sequencing despite large depth.

Concerning this clone: As yet, its antigen is unknown.

V lost 2 bases and J lost 4; bases outside the gene matches: 4. CDR3 length: 14 residues. The germline gives CDR1 SGHRS, CDR2 YFSETQ. The clonotype was recovered from a man between 18 and 35 years old in good health. Source material: naive CD4+ T cells sorted from blood. Subset: CD45RA+ positively selected. The J gene is TRBJ1-1, the V gene TRBV5-1; 8 bases map to TRBD1. DNA of the CDR3: TGCGCCAGCAGCTTCTCCGACAGGGGCACTGAAGCTTTCTTT. It codes for CASSFSDRGTEAFF.